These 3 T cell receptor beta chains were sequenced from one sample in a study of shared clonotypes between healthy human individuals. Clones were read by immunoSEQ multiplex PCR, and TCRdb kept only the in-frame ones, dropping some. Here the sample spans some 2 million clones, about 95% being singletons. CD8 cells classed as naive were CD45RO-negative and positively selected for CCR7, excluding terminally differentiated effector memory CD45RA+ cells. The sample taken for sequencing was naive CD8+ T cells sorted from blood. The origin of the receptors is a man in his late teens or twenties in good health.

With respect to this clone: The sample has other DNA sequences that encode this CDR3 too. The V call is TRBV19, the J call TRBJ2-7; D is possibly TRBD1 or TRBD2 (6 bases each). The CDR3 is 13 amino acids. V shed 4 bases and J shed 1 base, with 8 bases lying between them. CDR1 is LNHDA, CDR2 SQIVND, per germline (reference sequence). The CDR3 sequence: CASSKGGSYEQYF. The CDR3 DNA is TGTGCCAGTAGTAAGGGGGGATCCTACGAGCAGTACTTC.

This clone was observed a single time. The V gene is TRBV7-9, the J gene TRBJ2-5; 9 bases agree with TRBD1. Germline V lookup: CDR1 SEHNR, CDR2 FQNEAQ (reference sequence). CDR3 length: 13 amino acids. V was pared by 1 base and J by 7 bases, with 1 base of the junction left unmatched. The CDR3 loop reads CASSLVTGGTQYF. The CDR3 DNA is TGTGCCAGCAGCTTAGTGACAGGGGGGACCCAGTACTTC.

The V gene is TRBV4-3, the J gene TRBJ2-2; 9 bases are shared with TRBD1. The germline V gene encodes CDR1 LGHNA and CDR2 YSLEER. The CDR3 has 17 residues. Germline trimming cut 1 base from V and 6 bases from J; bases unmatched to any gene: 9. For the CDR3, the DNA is TGCGCCAGCAGCCAAGCGGAGACACAGGGGGCCGCCGGGGAGCTGTTTTTT. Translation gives CASSQAETQGAAGELFF.